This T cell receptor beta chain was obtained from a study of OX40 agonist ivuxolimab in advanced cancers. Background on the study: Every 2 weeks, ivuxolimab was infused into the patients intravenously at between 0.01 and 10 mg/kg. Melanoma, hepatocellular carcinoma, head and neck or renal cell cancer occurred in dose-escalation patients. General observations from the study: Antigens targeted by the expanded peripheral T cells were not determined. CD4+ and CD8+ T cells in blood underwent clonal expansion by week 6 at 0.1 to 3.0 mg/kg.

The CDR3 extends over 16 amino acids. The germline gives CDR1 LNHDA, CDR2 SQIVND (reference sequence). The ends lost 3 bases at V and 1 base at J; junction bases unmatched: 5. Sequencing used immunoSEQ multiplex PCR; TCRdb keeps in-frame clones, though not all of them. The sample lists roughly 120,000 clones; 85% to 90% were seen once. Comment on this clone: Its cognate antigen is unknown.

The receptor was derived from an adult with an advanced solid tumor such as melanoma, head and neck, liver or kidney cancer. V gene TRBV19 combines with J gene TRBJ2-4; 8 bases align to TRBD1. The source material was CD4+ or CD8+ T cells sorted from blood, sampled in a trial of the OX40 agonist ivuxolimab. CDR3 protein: CASSIGQGLAKNIQYF. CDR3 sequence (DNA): TGTGCCAGTAGTATCGGACAGGGCCTGGCCAAAAACATTCAGTACTTC.